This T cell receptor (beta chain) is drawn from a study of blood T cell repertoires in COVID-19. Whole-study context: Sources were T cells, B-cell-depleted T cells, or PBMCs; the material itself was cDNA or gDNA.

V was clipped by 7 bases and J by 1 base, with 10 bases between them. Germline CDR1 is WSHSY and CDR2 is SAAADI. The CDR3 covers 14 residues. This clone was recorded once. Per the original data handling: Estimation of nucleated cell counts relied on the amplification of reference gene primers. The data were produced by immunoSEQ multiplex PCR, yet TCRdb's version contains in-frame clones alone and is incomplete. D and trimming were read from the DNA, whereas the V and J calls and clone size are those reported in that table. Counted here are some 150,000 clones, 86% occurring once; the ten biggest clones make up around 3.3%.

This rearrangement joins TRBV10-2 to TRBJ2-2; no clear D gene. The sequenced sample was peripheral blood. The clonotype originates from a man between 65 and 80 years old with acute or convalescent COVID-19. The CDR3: CASMADMNTGELFF. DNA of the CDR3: TGCGCCAGCATGGCCGACATGAACACCGGGGAGCTGTTTTTT.